This T cell receptor beta chain was sequenced during a study of CD8+ T cells in alopecia areata. Study-wide points: Relative to normal scalp, lesional scalp, especially alopecia totalis/universalis, showed higher clonality.

V dropped 5 bases and J dropped 7; count of bases not matched to a gene: 8. This CDR3 has 13 residues. The germline V gene encodes CDR1 MNHNY and CDR2 SVGAGI (reference sequence). Following RNA extraction, reverse transcription yielded cDNA that acted as the sequencing template. The method was immunoSEQ multiplex PCR; TCRdb's version includes in-frame clones alone and lacks a portion of them. In the table there are over 100,000 clones, 53% of which are singletons. This clone was counted between two and nine times. Its antigen is not known. Treatment specified: oral pan-JAK inhibitor, 5-10 mg twice daily.

The specimen was CD4+ T cells sorted from blood, collected at week 4, from a patient treated with tofacitinib. The chain couples TRBV6-6 to TRBJ2-7; TRBD1 matches 7 bases. The receptor was derived from a human donor with alopecia areata. CDR3 sequence reads: CASSQKTGEEQYF. As DNA, the CDR3 is TGTGCCAGCAGTCAGAAAACAGGGGAAGAGCAGTACTTC.